What follows are 17 T cell receptor beta chains derived from one specimen sequenced in a study of T cell repertoires in ileal Crohn's disease. TCRdb's table, derived via immunoSEQ multiplex PCR, lists solely in-frame clones and lacks some. The repertoire holds over 7,500 clones, about 80% seen once, with over 25% in the top ten. Sequenced material: ileal tissue. Receptors originate from an adult with Crohn's disease.

V usage is TRBV5-4 and J usage is TRBJ2-1, with 14 bases lining up with TRBD2. Germline loops: CDR1 SGHNT, CDR2 YYREEE (reference sequence). Unmatched junction bases numbered 4, after V lost 4 bases and J lost 7 bases. CDR3 length: 15 residues. Here the CDR3 reads CASSIGLAGGNEQFF. In nucleotides, the CDR3 is TGTGCCAGCAGCATAGGACTAGCGGGAGGTAATGAGCAGTTCTTC.

The CDR3 region has the DNA TGCAGCGTCAGAGAGGCTAGCGATACGCAGTATTTT. It encodes CSVREASDTQYF. The J gene is TRBJ2-3, the V gene TRBV29-1; TRBD2 is a possible D gene (5 bases). Germline CDR1 reads SQVTM; CDR2 reads ANQGSEA. The ends were cut back, 6 bases at V and 6 bases at J, with 13 bases in the middle. The CDR3 runs 12 residues.

V gene TRBV9 combines with J gene TRBJ2-2, with 7 nucleotides matching TRBD1. Germline trimming cut 0 bases from V and 8 bases from J; bases unmatched to any gene: 7. Germline-derived CDR1 and CDR2 are SGDLS and YYNGEE. This CDR3 has 15 residues. CDR3 in DNA: TGTGCCAGCAGCGTAGTAGGGGGCAACTCAGGGGAGCTGTTTTTT. As protein: CASSVVGGNSGELFF. The entire variable domain, with the rest obtained from reference TRBV9 and TRBJ2-2, is as follows: DSGVTQTPKHLITATGQRVTLRCSPRSGDLSVYWYQQSLDQGLQFLIQYYNGEERAKGNILERFSAQQFPDLHSELNLSSLELGDSALYFCASSVVGGNSGELFFGEGSRLTVL.

The rearrangement links TRBV6-5 to TRBJ1-3; D is uncertain. With 4 bases removed from V and 5 bases from J, the gap between germline ends came to 6 bases. The CDR3 runs 12 residues. The germline gives CDR1 MNHEY, CDR2 SVGAGI. The CDR3: CASSSTRNTIYF. CDR3 DNA sequence: TGTGCCAGCAGTTCGACAAGAAACACCATATATTTT.

The chain has TRBV27 and TRBJ2-5; TRBD2 agrees at 7 bases. CDR1 is MNHEY and CDR2 is SMNVEV in the germline V gene (reference sequence). This CDR3 has 13 amino acids. The J segment lost 0 bases and the V segment lost 9 bases, leaving 4 bases of the junction unmatched. The CDR3 bases are TGTGCCAGGGGGGAGGGGTACCAAGAGACCCAGTACTTC. Its protein is CARGEGYQETQYF.

This sequence joins TRBV15 and TRBJ2-1; TRBD2 is a possible D gene (6 bases). Germline CDR1 and CDR2: LNHNV and YYDKDF (reference sequence). Between the trimmed V and J ends, which lost 5 bases and 4 bases, there was a span of 15 bases. CDR3 length equals 15 residues. The CDR3 nucleotides read TGTGCCACCAGCTTGCGGGGAGATCTTTACAATGAGCAGTTCTTC. Encoded protein: CATSLRGDLYNEQFF.

Relative to its sample, this clone is large. The V and J genes are TRBV9 and TRBJ2-2; tentative D call: TRBD1 (5 bases). This CDR3 has 14 amino acids. V was pared by 10 bases and J by 0 bases, with 13 bases between. The germline gives CDR1 SGDLS, CDR2 YYNGEE. In DNA, the CDR3 is TGTGCCGGGTCCCAGGGTTCGAACACCGGGGAGCTGTTTTTT. It codes for CAGSQGSNTGELFF.

The rearrangement uses TRBV15 and TRBJ2-7, with D unresolved. With 3 bases removed from V and 3 bases from J, the gap between germline ends came to 9 bases. This CDR3 region has 13 residues. Germline loops: CDR1 LNHNV, CDR2 YYDKDF (reference sequence). This CDR3 is CATSREGVYEQYF. In DNA form, the CDR3 reads TGTGCCACCAGCAGGGAAGGAGTCTACGAGCAGTACTTC. Variable domain in full (rest from reference TRBV15 and TRBJ2-7): DAMVIQNPRYQVTQFGKPVTLSCSQTLNHNVMYWYQQKSSQAPKLLFHYYDKDFNNEADTPDNFQSRRPNTSFCFLDIRSPGLGDTAMYLCATSREGVYEQYFGPGTRLTVT.

This CDR3 reads CASSGTGFQETQYF. CDR3 bases: TGCGCCAGCAGCGGGACAGGATTCCAAGAGACCCAGTACTTC. The chain links TRBV5-1 to TRBJ2-5, with 8 bases lining up with TRBD1. Germline V gene data show CDR1 as SGHRS and CDR2 as YFSETQ. The CDR3 is 14 residues long. After removal of 4 bases from V and 1 base from J, the junction contained 3 bases not matched to a gene.

This clone turned up a few times. The chain is built from TRBV6-5 and TRBJ1-2, with D perhaps TRBD1 (6 bases). Trimming left V 2 bases short and J 8 bases short, with 15 bases between. From germline, CDR1 is MNHEY and CDR2 SVGAGI. This CDR3 is built from 14 residues. The CDR3: CASSYVDSQMGYTF. As DNA, the CDR3 is TGTGCCAGCAGTTACGTGGACAGTCAAATGGGCTACACCTTC.

CDR3 sequence reads: CASSFGLVEDTQYF. The DNA for the CDR3 is TGTGCCAGCAGCTTCGGACTAGTCGAAGATACGCAGTATTTT. The chain is built from TRBV11-3 and TRBJ2-3, with 7 bases lining up with TRBD2. CDR3 length equals 14 residues. From germline, CDR1 is SGHNT and CDR2 YENEEA. V shed 3 bases and J 5 bases; nucleotides not matched to a gene: 5.

In its sample, this clone was seen a few times. The rearrangement uses TRBV29-1 and TRBJ1-2; a weak D match, TRBD1 (5 bases). Trimming took off 4 bases at V and 0 bases at J, with 15 bases between the two ends. The CDR3 runs 15 residues. Germline V gene data show CDR1 as SQVTM and CDR2 as ANQGSEA. CDR3: CSVGPGTGANYGYTF. CDR3 nucleotides: TGCAGCGTTGGCCCGGGGACGGGAGCTAACTATGGCTACACCTTC.

The V gene is TRBV30, the J gene TRBJ1-3; a weak D match, TRBD1 (5 bases). The CDR3 sequence is 14 residues long. V was pared by 1 base and J by 7 bases, with 14 bases between. Germline V gene data show CDR1 as GTSNPN and CDR2 as SVGIG (reference sequence). The CDR3 region has the DNA TGTGCCTGGAGTGCCTCTCCGGGGGGGAACACCATATATTTT. It specifies CAWSASPGGNTIYF.

This rearrangement joins TRBV28 to TRBJ1-5; the D is unclear. The length of the CDR3 is 14 residues. Looked up from germline, CDR1 is MDHEN and CDR2 is SYDVKM. The V end was cut by 4 bases, the J end by 5 bases, with 12 bases between. The CDR3 reads CASSSDGEDQPQHF. In nucleotides, the CDR3 is TGTGCCAGCAGTTCAGACGGGGAGGATCAGCCCCAGCATTTT.

The V call is TRBV11-2, the J call TRBJ1-2; 9 nucleotides match TRBD1. CDR1 SGHAT and CDR2 FQNNGV come from the germline V gene. J lost 4 bases, V lost 5 bases, and 2 bases had no gene match. There are 13 residues in the CDR3. The CDR3 here is CASSLGQGYGYTF. CDR3 DNA sequence: TGTGCCAGCAGCCTGGGACAGGGCTATGGCTACACCTTC.

This rearrangement joins TRBV6-1 to TRBJ1-2, with D possibly being TRBD1 (6 bases). The V end lost 11 bases, the J end lost 10 bases, and 20 bases lay between the germline ends. The germline CDR1 and CDR2 sequences are MNHNS and SASEGT. CDR3 size: 12 residues. The CDR3 sequence is CAGGAGWSVYTF. The CDR3 nucleotides read TGTGCCGGGGGGGCAGGGTGGTCTGTCTACACCTTC.

This sequence joins TRBV2 and TRBJ1-5; 9 bases agree with TRBD1. Germline CDR1 SNHLY, CDR2 FYNNEI. This CDR3 has 14 residues. V shed 6 bases, J shed 7 bases, and the junction held 7 bases outside the gene matches. CDR3 in DNA: TGTGCCAGCAGGGCGACAGGGGGGACCCAGCCCCAGCATTTT. Protein sequence: CASRATGGTQPQHF.